The T cell receptor beta chain under discussion was sequenced for a study of blood T cell repertoires in COVID-19. Study as a whole: PBMCs, B-cell-depleted T cells, or T cells were the source of the cDNA or gDNA that made up the material.

In the study's own analysis: Estimation of nucleated cell counts relied on the amplification of reference gene primers. Clones were sequenced by immunoSEQ multiplex PCR, and TCRdb holds only the in-frame ones, with some missing. Clonal size and the V and J genes are those of that table, whereas D and trimming came from the DNA. The sample contains 180,000 or so clones, about 85% of which appear only once. This CDR3 spans 15 amino acids. The V gene's germline CDR1 is MGHDK and CDR2 SYGVNS. V lost 5 bases and J 5 bases, leaving 18 bases between the germline ends. The genes are TRBV25-1 and TRBJ1-1; possible D gene TRBD1, 5 bases. The sample taken for sequencing was peripheral blood. The receptor was isolated from an older woman with acute or convalescent COVID-19. CDR3 residues: CASSPLVGRRTEAFF. The CDR3 nucleotides are TGTGCCAGCAGTCCTTTGGTGGGGCGCCGGACTGAAGCTTTCTTT.